The clone carrying this T cell receptor (beta chain) counts as medium-sized. The sample comes from a study of graft-versus-host responses after intestinal transplantation. Study-level background: Each of the recipients got a multivisceral, liver-intestinal, or isolated intestinal transplant.

This table comes from immunoSEQ multiplex PCR, and its TCRdb copy is limited to in-frame clones, with some not included. The table lists more than 10,000 clones, under 40% of them singletons. This CDR3 region has 16 residues. V lost 3 bases, J lost 4 bases, and 7 bases stayed unmatched. Looked up from germline, CDR1 is SEHNR and CDR2 is FQNEAQ (reference sequence). The sequence was obtained from a human patient who was an organ donor for intestinal transplantation. J is TRBJ1-3 and V is TRBV7-9; 9 bases line up with TRBD1. The sequences come from alloreactive CD4+ T cells from a mixed lymphocyte reaction culture, collected before transplantation. Described subset: CFSE-low proliferating T cells sorted from roughly six-day pre-transplant mixed lymphocyte reaction (GvH or HvG direction). CDR3 sequence: CASSFTGQGSGNTIYF. In nucleotides, the CDR3 is TGTGCCAGCAGCTTTACAGGACAGGGGTCAGGAAACACCATATATTTT. The whole variable domain, filled in from reference TRBV7-9 and TRBJ1-3, reads DTGVSQNPRHKITKRGQNVTFRCDPISEHNRLYWYRQTLGQGPEFLTYFQNEAQLEKSRLLSDRFSAERPKGSFSTLEIQRTEQGDSAMYLCASSFTGQGSGNTIYFGEGSWLTVV.